What follows are 18 T cell receptor beta chains derived from one specimen sequenced in a study of immune heterogeneity within non-small cell lung tumors. It was a multiplex PCR that amplified TCR beta CDR3, with 32 V and 13 J primers. TCRdb redid the calling of the multiplex PCR reads with MiXCR, one entry per CDR3 protein. This table holds some 14,000 distinct CDR3 sequences, 28% found once. Bulk tumor genomic DNA served as template, at roughly 600 ng per sample. Several spatially distant biopsies were obtained per primary tumor intraoperatively. The study cohort was described as untreated, and its members had newly diagnosed non-small cell lung cancer. They went on to have curative surgery. The sequencing sample was made of lung tumor tissue. These receptors were collected from a man between 40 and 49 years old with non-small cell lung cancer.

Notes on this clonotype: This clone may be a read error of a much larger clone one base away. This chain joins TRBV12-5 and TRBJ2-1; 8 bases align to TRBD2. CDR3 length: 14 residues. In germline, CDR1 is LGHNT, CDR2 FRNRAP. The CDR3 sequence: CASGLTSGYNEHFF. The CDR3, as DNA: TGTGCTAGTGGTTTGACTAGCGGATACAATGAGCATTTCTTC.

Concerning this clonotype: This may come from a read error, since a much larger clone is one base off. V is TRBV10-3 and J is TRBJ2-6; no reliable D call. The CDR3 extends over 17 amino acids. Germline V gene sequence: CDR1 ENHRY, CDR2 SYGVKD. V lost 0 bases and J 0 bases, leaving 9 bases between the germline ends. CDR3 protein: CAISESSETSGANVLTF. The CDR3, as DNA: TGTGCCATCAGTGAGTCGAGCGAGACCTCTGGGGCCAACGTCCTGACTTTC.

Ten or more counts support this clonotype. The junction and the germline gene differ at one end; a read error may be behind it. This chain links TRBV6-1 with TRBJ1-5; D ambiguous. This CDR3 region has 13 residues. Germline CDR1 reads MNHNS; CDR2 reads SASEGT. The CDR3 DNA sequence: TGTGCCAGCAGGGAAGTTAACAATCAGCCCCAGCATTTT. This encodes CASREVNNQPQHF.

This clonotype was recorded many times. The chain is built from TRBV7-3 and TRBJ2-3, with D unclear. CDR1 and CDR2 (germline): SGHTA, FQGTGA. CDR3 length equals 13 residues. V lost 3 bases, J lost 4 bases, and 8 bases lay in between. In DNA form, the CDR3 reads TGTGCCAGCAGCTTCCGTGGGGCAGATACGCAGTATTTT. Encoded protein: CASSFRGADTQYF.

As to this clonotype: A much larger clone differs from this one at a single base, so this may be a read error. The chain is built from TRBV19 and TRBJ2-1, with 14 bases aligning to TRBD2. J gave up 7 bases and V 5 bases, and 13 bases lay outside the gene matches. The CDR3 is 18 amino acids. Germline CDR1 and CDR2: LNHDA and SQIVND (reference sequence). CDR3 coding DNA: TGTGCCAGTAGTCAGGGACTAGCGGGAGCGCGGGGAAGGAATGAGCAGTTCTTC. This translates into CASSQGLAGARGRNEQFF. Full variable domain (missing parts from reference TRBV19 and TRBJ2-1): DGGITQSPKYLFRKEGQNVTLSCEQNLNHDAMYWYRQDPGQGLRLIYYSQIVNDFQKGDIAEGYSVSREKKESFPLTVTSAQKNPTAFYLCASSQGLAGARGRNEQFFGPGTRLTVL.

By proportion, this clonotype is medium-sized. The chain links TRBV5-1 to TRBJ2-1; 7 positions agree with TRBD2. CDR1 is SGHRS, CDR2 YFSETQ, per germline. J was trimmed by 4 bases and V by 3 bases; bases with no gene match: 4. The CDR3 is 14 amino acids. Written as DNA, the CDR3 is TGCGCCAGCAGCTCGACTAGCAAATACAATGAGCAGTTCTTC. This encodes CASSSTSKYNEQFF.

The chain uses TRBV5-5 and TRBJ2-3; D is possibly TRBD1 (5 bases). The CDR3 runs to 14 residues. Per germline, CDR1 SGHKS and CDR2 YYEKEE (reference sequence). The V and J ends lost 0 bases and 2 bases respectively, with 7 bases between them. The CDR3 DNA is TGTGCCAGCAGCTTGGACAGGTCCACAGATACGCAGTATTTT. Its protein product is CASSLDRSTDTQYF.

This clonotype was detected ten times or more. The V gene is TRBV7-2, the J gene TRBJ2-7; the D is unclear. Per germline, CDR1 SGHTA and CDR2 FQGNSA. Trimming took off 3 bases at V and 3 bases at J, with 6 bases between the two ends. This CDR3 comprises 12 residues. The CDR3 DNA reads TGTGCCAGCAGCTTCATCCGCTACGAGCAGTACTTC. It yields the protein CASSFIRYEQYF.

By sample fraction, this clonotype is medium-sized (0.01 to 0.1%). The chain has TRBV27 and TRBJ2-3, with D maybe TRBD2 (7 bases). This CDR3 spans 18 amino acids. V was pared by 0 bases and J by 4 bases, with 20 bases between. Germline V gives CDR1 MNHEY, CDR2 SMNVEV (reference sequence). CDR3 region: CASSLSMGGGVLPDTQYF. The CDR3 region has the DNA TGTGCCAGCAGTTTATCGATGGGAGGGGGGGTACTACCAGATACGCAGTATTTT.

This clonotype has a count of ten or more. V and J are TRBV30 and TRBJ1-5; no definite D call. Germline loops: CDR1 GTSNPN, CDR2 SVGIG (reference sequence). Trimming shortened V by 2 bases and J by 4 bases, and 12 bases separated the two germline ends. The CDR3 has 14 residues. CDR3 region: CAWSRQLTNQPQHF. Written as DNA, the CDR3 is TGTGCCTGGAGTAGGCAGCTCACAAATCAGCCCCAGCATTTT.

For this clonotype: This may arise from a read error, as a much more abundant clone is one base away. This chain joins TRBV6-8 and TRBJ1-2; D is uncertain. Trimming removed 4 bases from V and 8 bases from J, with 14 bases in between. CDR1 is MNHGY and CDR2 is SAAAGT in the germline V gene. This CDR3 is built from 13 residues. CDR3 bases: TGTGCCAGCAGTTTCTGGATGACTTGCGGCTACACCTTC. This codes for CASSFWMTCGYTF.

This clonotype was seen a few times. This chain connects TRBV5-4 to TRBJ2-7; D is undetermined. V lost 4 bases, J lost 0 bases, and 14 bases lay in between. Germline-derived CDR1 and CDR2 are SGHNT and YYREEE (reference sequence). The CDR3 loop spans 15 amino acids. CDR3 amino acids: CASSALRKGSYEQYF. The CDR3 DNA follows: TGTGCCAGCAGCGCTTTACGTAAGGGCTCCTACGAGCAGTACTTC. Variable domain in full (rest from reference TRBV5-4 and TRBJ2-7): ETGVTQSPTHLIKTRGQQVTLRCSSQSGHNTVSWYQQALGQGPQFIFQYYREEENGRGNFPPRFSGLQFPNYSSELNVNALELDDSALYLCASSALRKGSYEQYFGPGTRLTVT.

This chain joins TRBV20-1 and TRBJ2-3; 11 nucleotides align to TRBD2. The CDR3 has 17 residues. Germline CDR1 reads DFQATT; CDR2 reads SNEGSKA (reference sequence). V was pared by 2 bases and J by 2 bases, with 9 bases of the junction left unmatched. The CDR3 DNA reads as TGCAGTGCTAGATCCATTATGACTAGCGGGGCCACAGATACGCAGTATTTT. Translation: CSARSIMTSGATDTQYF.

This clonotype was observed at least ten times. The V and J genes are TRBV20-1 and TRBJ2-3, with D possibly matching TRBD2 (6 bases). Trimming removed 1 base from V and 4 bases from J, with 15 bases in between. The germline CDR1 and CDR2 sequences are DFQATT and SNEGSKA (reference sequence). The CDR3 spans 15 residues. CDR3 sequence: CSARVGGRRPDTQYF. CDR3 DNA sequence: TGCAGTGCTAGAGTTGGAGGGAGGAGGCCAGATACGCAGTATTTT.

This clonotype has more than one count but fewer than ten. The chain joins TRBV5-5 to TRBJ1-2; D not resolved. Trimming left V 4 bases short and J 5 bases short, with 6 bases between. CDR1 and CDR2 (germline): SGHKS, YYEKEE (reference sequence). The CDR3 length is 11 residues. This CDR3 is CASSLRYGYTF. The DNA of the CDR3 is TGTGCCAGCAGCCTCCGTTATGGCTACACCTTC.

This clonotype was counted many times. The chain combines TRBV12-3 or TRBV12-4 with TRBJ1-3; D unresolved. V was trimmed by 6 bases and J by 0 bases, leaving 9 bases between them. CDR3 length: 14 residues. This CDR3 is CASRGRNSGNTIYF. As DNA, the CDR3 is TGTGCCAGCAGGGGGAGAAACTCTGGAAACACCATATATTTT.

A remark on this clonotype: Germline is not matched at one junction end, which may reflect a read error. The chain recombines TRBV19 with TRBJ1-1, with D possibly being TRBD1 (6 bases). The CDR3 totals 16 residues. Germline lookup yields CDR1 LNHDA and CDR2 SQIVND (reference sequence). CDR3 loop: CASSRGTGSRKTVAFF. Written as DNA, the CDR3 is TGTGCCAGTTCTAGAGGAACAGGGTCAAGGAAGACTGTAGCTTTCTTT.

This clonotype was counted only a few times. V gene TRBV9 combines with J gene TRBJ1-2; D is undetermined. The CDR3 length is 13 residues. The germline CDR1 and CDR2 sequences are SGDLS and YYNGEE. The V and J ends lost 0 bases and 3 bases respectively, with 6 bases between them. CDR3 sequence reads: CASSVDPDYGYTF. In DNA form, the CDR3 reads TGTGCCAGCAGCGTAGACCCCGACTATGGCTACACCTTC. The complete variable domain, with remaining parts taken from reference TRBV9 and TRBJ1-2, reads DSGVTQTPKHLITATGQRVTLRCSPRSGDLSVYWYQQSLDQGLQFLIQYYNGEERAKGNILERFSAQQFPDLHSELNLSSLELGDSALYFCASSVDPDYGYTFGSGTRLTVV.